These 3 T cell receptor beta chains share one sample of origin, sequenced in a study of Graves' ophthalmopathy and Graves' hyperthyroidism. CDR3 regions of TCR beta were amplified from RNA transcripts. The first round was an RT-PCR with HTBI primers, and the second round was a multiplex PCR. TCRdb reanalysed the multiplex PCR reads using MiXCR and keeps one entry per CDR3 protein. The sample lists 150,000 to 200,000 distinct CDR3 sequences; less than 45% were seen once. The source material was peripheral blood. The receptors shown here come from a woman aged 40-49 years with Graves' ophthalmopathy.

This clonotype came up many times. The chain couples TRBV10-3 to TRBJ2-7; D perhaps matches TRBD1 (5 bases). The CDR3 runs 13 residues. Germline V gives CDR1 ENHRY, CDR2 SYGVKD. V dropped 3 bases and J dropped 4 bases, with 10 bases sitting between them. CDR3 region: CAISDGALYEQYF. CDR3 DNA: TGTGCCATCAGTGATGGGGCATTATACGAGCAGTACTTC.

This clonotype has more than one count but fewer than ten. This chain uses TRBV27 with TRBJ2-7; a possible D gene is TRBD1 (5 bases). Germline values: CDR1 MNHEY, CDR2 SMNVEV (reference sequence). Deletions cut 1 base from V and 4 bases from J, with 14 bases between. This CDR3 is built from 15 residues. The CDR3 DNA sequence: TGTGCCAGCAGTTTATTAAACCGGCAGGGATACGAGCAGTACTTC. Translating it yields CASSLLNRQGYEQYF.

The chain is built from TRBV6-2 or TRBV6-3 and TRBJ1-1; no definite D call. Germline loops: CDR1 MNHEY, CDR2 SVGEGT. Trimming stripped 1 base from V and 0 bases from J, with 6 bases between. The CDR3 is 14 residues long. CDR3 DNA sequence: TGTGCCAGCAGTTACTGGGGAGTGAACACTGAAGCTTTCTTT. The encoded protein is CASSYWGVNTEAFF.